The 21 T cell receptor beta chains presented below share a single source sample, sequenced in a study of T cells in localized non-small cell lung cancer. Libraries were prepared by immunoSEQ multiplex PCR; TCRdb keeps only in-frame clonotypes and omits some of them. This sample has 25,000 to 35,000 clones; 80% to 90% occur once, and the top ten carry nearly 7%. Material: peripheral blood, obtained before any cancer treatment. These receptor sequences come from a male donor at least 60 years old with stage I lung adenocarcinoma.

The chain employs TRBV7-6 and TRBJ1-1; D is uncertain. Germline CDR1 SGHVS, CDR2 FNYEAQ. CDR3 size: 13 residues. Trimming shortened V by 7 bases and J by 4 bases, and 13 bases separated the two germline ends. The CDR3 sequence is CASTNSWGTEAFF. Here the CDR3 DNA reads TGTGCCAGCACCAACTCCTGGGGCACTGAAGCTTTCTTT.

The CDR3 loop is CAWSLGNYGYTF. CDR3 bases: TGTGCCTGGAGTCTGGGAAACTATGGCTACACCTTC. The rearrangement uses TRBV30 and TRBJ1-2; D is unresolved. Germline-derived CDR1 and CDR2 are GTSNPN and SVGIG (reference sequence). The CDR3 extends over 12 amino acids. Trimming stripped 2 bases from V and 2 bases from J, with 6 bases between.

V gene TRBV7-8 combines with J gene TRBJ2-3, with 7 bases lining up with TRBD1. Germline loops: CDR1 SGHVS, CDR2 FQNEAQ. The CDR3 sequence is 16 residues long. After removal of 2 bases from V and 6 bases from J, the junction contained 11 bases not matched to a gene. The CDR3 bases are TGTGCCAGCAGCTTATCCCAAGGGGGCCAGGTGGATACGCAGTATTTT. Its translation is CASSLSQGGQVDTQYF.

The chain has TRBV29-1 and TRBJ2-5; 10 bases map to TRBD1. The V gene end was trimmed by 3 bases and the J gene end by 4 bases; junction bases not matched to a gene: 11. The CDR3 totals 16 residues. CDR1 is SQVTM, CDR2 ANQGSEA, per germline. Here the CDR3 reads CSVEGQGKGVGETQYF. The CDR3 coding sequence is TGCAGCGTTGAGGGACAGGGGAAGGGAGTTGGAGAGACCCAGTACTTC. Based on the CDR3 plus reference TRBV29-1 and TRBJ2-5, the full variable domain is SAVISQKPSRDICQRGTSLTIQCQVDSQVTMMFWYRQQPGQSLTLIATANQGSEATYESGFVIDKFPISRPNLTFSTLTVSNMSPEDSSIYLCSVEGQGKGVGETQYFGPGTRLLVL.

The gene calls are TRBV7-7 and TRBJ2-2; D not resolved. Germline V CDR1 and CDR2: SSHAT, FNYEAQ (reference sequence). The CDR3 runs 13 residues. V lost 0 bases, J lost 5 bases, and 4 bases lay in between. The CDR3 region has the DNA TGTGCCAGCAGCTTAGCGGGGACCGGGGAGCTGTTTTTT. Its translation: CASSLAGTGELFF.

CDR3 in DNA: TGTGCCAGTAGTAAGCGGGGGCCTTTAGCGGGGGCCGCGGATCAGCCCCAGCATTTT. Translation gives CASSKRGPLAGAADQPQHF. This sequence joins TRBV19 and TRBJ1-5; D perhaps matches TRBD1 (6 bases). The V gene's germline CDR1 is LNHDA and CDR2 SQIVND (reference sequence). The CDR3 is 19 residues long. V lost 4 bases and J lost 5, with 27 bases in between.

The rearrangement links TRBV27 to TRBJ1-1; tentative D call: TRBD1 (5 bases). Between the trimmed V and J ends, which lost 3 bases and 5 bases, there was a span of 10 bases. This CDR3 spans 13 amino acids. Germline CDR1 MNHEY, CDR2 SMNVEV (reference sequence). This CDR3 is CASSLGGKTEAFF. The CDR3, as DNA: TGTGCCAGCAGTTTGGGGGGAAAAACTGAAGCTTTCTTT.

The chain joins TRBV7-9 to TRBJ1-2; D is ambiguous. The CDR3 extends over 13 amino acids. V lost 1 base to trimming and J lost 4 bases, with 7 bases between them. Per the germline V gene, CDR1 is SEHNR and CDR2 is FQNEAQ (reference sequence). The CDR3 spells CASSLGSGYGYTF. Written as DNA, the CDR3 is TGTGCCAGCAGCTTAGGTTCGGGCTATGGCTACACCTTC.

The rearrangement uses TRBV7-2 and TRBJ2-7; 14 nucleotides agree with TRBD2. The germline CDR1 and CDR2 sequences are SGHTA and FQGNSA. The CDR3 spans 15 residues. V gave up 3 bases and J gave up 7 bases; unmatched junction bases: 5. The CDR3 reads CASSLTSGGAREQYF. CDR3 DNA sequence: TGTGCCAGCAGCTTGACTAGCGGGGGGGCGAGGGAGCAGTACTTC.

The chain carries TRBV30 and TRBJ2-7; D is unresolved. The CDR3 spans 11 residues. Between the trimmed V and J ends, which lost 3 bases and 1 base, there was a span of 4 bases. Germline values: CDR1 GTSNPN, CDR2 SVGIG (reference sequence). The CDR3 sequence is CAWSQSYEQYF. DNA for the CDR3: TGTGCCTGGAGCCAATCCTACGAGCAGTACTTC.

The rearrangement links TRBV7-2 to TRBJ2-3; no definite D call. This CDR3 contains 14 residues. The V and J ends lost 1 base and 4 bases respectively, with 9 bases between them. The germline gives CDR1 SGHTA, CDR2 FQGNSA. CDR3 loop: CASSLEWAADTQYF. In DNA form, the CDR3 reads TGTGCCAGCAGCTTAGAGTGGGCTGCAGATACGCAGTATTTT. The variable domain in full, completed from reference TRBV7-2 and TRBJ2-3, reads GAGVSQSPSNKVTEKGKDVELRCDPISGHTALYWYRQSLGQGLEFLIYFQGNSAPDKSGLPSDRFSAERTGGSVSTLTIQRTQQEDSAVYLCASSLEWAADTQYFGPGTRLTVL.

The CDR3 here is CASTMGQENYQPQHF. Written as DNA, the CDR3 is TGTGCCAGCACCATGGGACAGGAGAACTACCAGCCCCAGCATTTT. This chain connects TRBV28 to TRBJ1-5, with TRBD1 matching over 8 bases. Germline V gives CDR1 MDHEN, CDR2 SYDVKM. The CDR3 covers 15 residues. Losses at the gene ends were 7 bases for V and 7 bases for J; bases not matched to a gene: 12.

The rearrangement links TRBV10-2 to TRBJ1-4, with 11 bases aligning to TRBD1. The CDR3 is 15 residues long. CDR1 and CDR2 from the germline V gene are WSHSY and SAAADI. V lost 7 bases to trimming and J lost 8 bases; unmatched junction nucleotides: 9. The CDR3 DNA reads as TGCGCCAGCATGAGGGGGACAGGGGGTGACGAAAAACTGTTTTTT. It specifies CASMRGTGGDEKLFF.

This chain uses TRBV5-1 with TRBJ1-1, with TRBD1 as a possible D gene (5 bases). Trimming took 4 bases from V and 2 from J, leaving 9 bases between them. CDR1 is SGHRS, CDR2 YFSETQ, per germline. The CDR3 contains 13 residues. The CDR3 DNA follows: TGCGCCAGCAGCCGACAGAGTAACACTGAAGCTTTCTTT. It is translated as CASSRQSNTEAFF.

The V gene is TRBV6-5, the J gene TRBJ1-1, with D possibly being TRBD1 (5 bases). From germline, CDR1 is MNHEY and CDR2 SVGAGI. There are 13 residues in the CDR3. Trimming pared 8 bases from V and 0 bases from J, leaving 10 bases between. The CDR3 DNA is TGTGCCAGCCAGGGCCTCCTGAACACTGAAGCTTTCTTT. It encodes CASQGLLNTEAFF.

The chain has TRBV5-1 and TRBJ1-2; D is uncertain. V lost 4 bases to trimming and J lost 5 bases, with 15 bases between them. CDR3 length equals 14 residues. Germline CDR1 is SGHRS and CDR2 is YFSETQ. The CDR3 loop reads CASSPPDGRYGYTF. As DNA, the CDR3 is TGCGCCAGCAGCCCGCCGGACGGGAGGTATGGCTACACCTTC.

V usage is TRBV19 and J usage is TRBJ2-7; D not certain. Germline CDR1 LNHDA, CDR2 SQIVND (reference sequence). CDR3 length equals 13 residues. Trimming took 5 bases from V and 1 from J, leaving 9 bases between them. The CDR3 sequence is CASSPNWSYEQYF. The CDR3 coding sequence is TGTGCCAGTAGTCCCAATTGGTCCTACGAGCAGTACTTC.

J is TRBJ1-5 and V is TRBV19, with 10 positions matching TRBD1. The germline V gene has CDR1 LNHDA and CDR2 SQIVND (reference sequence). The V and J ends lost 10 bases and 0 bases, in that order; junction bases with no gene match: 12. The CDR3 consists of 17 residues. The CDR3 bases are TGTGCCACCGCATTAGGGGGGACAGGGGCTAGCAATCAGCCCCAGCATTTT. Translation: CATALGGTGASNQPQHF.

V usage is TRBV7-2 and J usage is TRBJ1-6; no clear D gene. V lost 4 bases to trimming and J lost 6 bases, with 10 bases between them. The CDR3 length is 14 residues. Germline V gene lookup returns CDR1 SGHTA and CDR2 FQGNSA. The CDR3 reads CASSSLITNSPLHF. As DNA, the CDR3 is TGTGCCAGCAGCTCCCTTATAACTAATTCACCCCTCCACTTT.

CDR3 amino acids: CASSLSRGARPFF. The CDR3 DNA sequence: TGTGCCAGCAGCTTAAGTCGGGGGGCGCGACCGTTCTTC. V is TRBV11-2 and J is TRBJ2-1, with D possibly matching TRBD2 (7 bases). Between the trimmed V and J ends, which lost 2 bases and 15 bases, there was a span of 17 bases. CDR1 and CDR2 from the germline V gene are SGHAT and FQNNGV. The CDR3 length is 13 residues.

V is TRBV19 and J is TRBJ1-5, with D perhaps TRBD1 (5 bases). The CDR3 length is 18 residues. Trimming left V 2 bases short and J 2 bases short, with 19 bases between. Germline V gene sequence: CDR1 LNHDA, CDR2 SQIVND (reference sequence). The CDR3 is CASSISVSGVGRNQPQHF. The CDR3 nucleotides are TGTGCCAGTAGTATATCGGTCTCGGGGGTGGGGCGCAATCAGCCCCAGCATTTT.